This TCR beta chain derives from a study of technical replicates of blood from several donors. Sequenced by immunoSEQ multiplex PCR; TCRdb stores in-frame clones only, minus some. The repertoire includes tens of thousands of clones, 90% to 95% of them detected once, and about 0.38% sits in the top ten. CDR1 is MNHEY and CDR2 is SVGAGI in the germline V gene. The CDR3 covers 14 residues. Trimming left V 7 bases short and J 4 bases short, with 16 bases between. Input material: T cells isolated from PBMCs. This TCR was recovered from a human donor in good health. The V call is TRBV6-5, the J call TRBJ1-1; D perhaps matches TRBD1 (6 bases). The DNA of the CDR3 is TGTGCCAGCACCCGCGGGGGGCTCTCCACTGAAGCTTTCTTT. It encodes CASTRGGLSTEAFF.